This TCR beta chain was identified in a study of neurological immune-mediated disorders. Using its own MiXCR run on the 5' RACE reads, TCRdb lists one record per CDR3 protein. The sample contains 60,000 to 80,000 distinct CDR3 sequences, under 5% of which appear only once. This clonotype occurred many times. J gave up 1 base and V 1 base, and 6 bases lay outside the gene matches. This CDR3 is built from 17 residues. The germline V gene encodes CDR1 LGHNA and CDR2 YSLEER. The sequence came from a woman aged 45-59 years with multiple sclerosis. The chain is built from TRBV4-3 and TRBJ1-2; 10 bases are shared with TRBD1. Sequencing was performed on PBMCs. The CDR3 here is CASSQAVGTGDNYGYTF. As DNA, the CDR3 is TGCGCCAGCAGCCAAGCGGTAGGGACAGGGGATAACTATGGCTACACCTTC.